The text below deals with one T cell receptor (beta chain). This clone's antigen is unknown. There are no base qualities to consult, and no much larger clone falls within one base. This specimen belongs to a study of OX40 agonist ivuxolimab in advanced cancers. The study in broad terms: Ivuxolimab, which targeted the costimulatory receptor OX40 (CD134), was an agonistic, fully human IgG2 monoclonal antibody. Intravenous ivuxolimab was administered to patients every 2 weeks at six dose levels: 0.01, 0.1, 0.3, 1.5, 3 and 10 mg/kg. Of the roughly 52 dose-escalation patients, hepatocellular carcinoma was present in about 20, melanoma in roughly 15, renal cell carcinoma in 9 and head and neck cancer in 9. The dose-escalation cohort was about 87% male with a mean age of about 60 years, ranging from roughly 20 to 80. Prior anti-PD-1, anti-PD-L1 or anti-CTLA-4 therapy was permitted, and checkpoint inhibitors had been received by more than 35% of dose-escalation patients. Partial responses were achieved by three dose-escalation patients, of whom one had hepatocellular carcinoma and two had cutaneous melanoma. Peripheral TCRbeta sequencing was intended to test whether TCR sequence diversity was altered and clonal T-cell expansion was caused by ivuxolimab. The paper covers the monotherapy dose-escalation part of the phase I ivuxolimab trial, which included N = 52 patients. The full study reports these points: After ivuxolimab, expanded clones were on average more numerous among CD8+ T cells than among CD4+ T cells. In the 0.1-3.0 mg/kg groups, partial responders were among the patients with the lowest normalized peripheral clonal expansion, particularly in CD8+ T cells. Low levels of normalized T-cell clonal expansion were also seen in some patients who did not respond. Which antigens the clonally expanded peripheral T cells were specific for was not determined. At doses of 0.1 to 3.0 mg/kg, clonal expansion of both CD4+ and CD8+ blood T cells was observed from baseline to week 6.

The trial excluded patients who had a history of autoimmune disease or who were on systemic immunosuppression. Peripheral blood for TCR sequencing was drawn from every dose cohort at baseline, at cycle 4 day 1 and at cycle 7 day 1. The samples were taken from a phase I, first-in-human, multicenter, open-label dose-escalation trial of ivuxolimab. Adults with locally advanced or metastatic melanoma, renal cell carcinoma, hepatocellular carcinoma or head and neck squamous cell carcinoma were enrolled in the trial. Before TCR sequencing, CD4+ T cells and CD8+ T cells were sorted from peripheral blood as separate populations. Genomic DNA was isolated from the sorted cells so that the TCRbeta CDR3 region could be sequenced. The immunoSEQ Assay was used for sequencing of TCRbeta CDR3 regions. Not all clones reach the TCRdb copy of this immuneACCESS table, which keeps in-frame sequences only. Checked studies attribute under half of the gap to unresolved V genes and leave the rest unexplained. The sample includes 20,000 to 25,000 clones, with approximately 89% observed a single time. The leading ten clones occupy approximately 17% of the sample.

The CDR3 numbers 14 residues from cysteine through phenylalanine. Of the read, only the CDR3 DNA is kept; its 42 bases are in frame from base 1. The CDR1 and CDR2 encoded by the germline V gene are SGHRS and YFSETQ. Trimming costs V 0 bases and J 5 bases, and their ends lie 11 bases apart. Source: CD4+ or CD8+ T cells sorted from blood, taken in a trial of the OX40 agonist ivuxolimab. The rearrangement joined TRBV5-1 to TRBJ1-1; the D gene lacks a confident call. The receptor was isolated from an adult with an advanced solid tumor such as melanoma, head and neck, liver or kidney cancer. The base sequence is TGCGCCAGCAGCTTGGACACGGGTTGGACTGAAGCTTTCTTT. This translates into CASSLDTGWTEAFF.